The 6 T cell receptor beta chains in this list originate from one sample, sequenced in a study of OX40 agonist ivuxolimab in advanced cancers. Some clones are missing from TCRdb's copy, which holds only in-frame ones; the method was immunoSEQ multiplex PCR. This table holds about 67,000 clones, about 80% found once. The sequenced sample was CD4+ or CD8+ T cells sorted from blood, obtained in a trial of the OX40 agonist ivuxolimab. These receptors came from an adult with an advanced solid tumor such as melanoma, head and neck, liver or kidney cancer.

The chain is built from TRBV28 and TRBJ1-6; no firm D call. V gave up 5 bases and J gave up 7 bases, with 6 bases separating them. The germline gives CDR1 MDHEN, CDR2 SYDVKM. The CDR3 covers 12 residues. The CDR3: CASSPRNSPLHF. CDR3 nucleotides: TGTGCCAGCAGTCCTAGGAATTCACCCCTCCACTTT.

V and J are TRBV28 and TRBJ1-2, with a possible D match to TRBD1 (6 bases). The CDR3 runs 14 residues. Between the trimmed V and J ends, which lost 6 bases and 7 bases, there was a span of 18 bases. The germline CDR1 and CDR2 sequences are MDHEN and SYDVKM. The CDR3: CASSKDSWARGYTF. The CDR3 DNA is TGTGCCAGCAGCAAGGACAGTTGGGCACGTGGCTACACCTTC.

The CDR3 loop reads CASSPSVSGRRSNQPQHF. In nucleotides, the CDR3 is TGCGCCAGCAGCCCCTCGGTATCGGGTCGGCGTAGCAATCAGCCCCAGCATTTT. The V gene is TRBV4-1, the J gene TRBJ1-5; D gene uncertain. CDR1 and CDR2 from the germline V gene are MGHRA and YSYEKL. V dropped 4 bases and J dropped 0 bases, with 19 bases sitting between them. This CDR3 comprises 18 residues.

This rearrangement joins TRBV2 to TRBJ2-5, with TRBD1 matching over 7 bases. Gene TRBJ2-7 matches the end of the DNA better, so the J call may be wrong. From germline, CDR1 is SNHLY and CDR2 FYNNEI. There are 13 residues in the CDR3. The chain's CDR3 is CASSGYRGHEQYF. CDR3 bases: TGTGCCAGCAGTGGGTACAGGGGCCACGAGCAGTACTTC.

J is TRBJ2-5 and V is TRBV28; D may correspond to TRBD1 or TRBD2 (5 bases each). Germline CDR1 reads MDHEN; CDR2 reads SYDVKM. The germline V and J ends were trimmed by 3 bases and 4 bases, with 15 bases remaining between them. This CDR3 has 15 amino acids. The CDR3 coding sequence is TGTGCCAGCAGTTTGACTCTAGTTGGGGGAGAGACCCAGTACTTC. This sequence encodes CASSLTLVGGETQYF.

This clone was seen more than once but under ten times. V and J are TRBV5-1 and TRBJ1-5, with D uncertain. Trimming took off 1 base at V and 2 bases at J, with 7 bases between the two ends. The CDR3 runs to 14 residues. The germline V gene has CDR1 SGHRS and CDR2 YFSETQ. CDR3 sequence reads: CASSLTSGNQPQHF. The CDR3 DNA is TGCGCCAGCAGCTTGACCTCAGGCAATCAGCCCCAGCATTTT.